This entry lists 5 T cell receptor beta chains sequenced from one sample in a study of cytomegalovirus exposure and HLA in healthy donors (dated by TCRdb to between 2016 and 2019). Library preparation was by the immunoSEQ multiplex PCR assay. For the multiplex PCR, a mixture combining 60 forward primers for TCR Vbeta segments and 13 reverse primers for TCR Jbeta segments was used. TCRdb took over this immuneACCESS table, retaining in-frame rearrangements with V and J assigned. Such tables are incomplete; in checked studies, under half of the missing clones stem from an unresolved V gene, and the remainder is unexplained. A total of 150,000 to 200,000 clones appear in this sample, 76% of them only once. Over 3% of the sample is in the top ten clones. Material for sequencing was PBMCs. These receptor sequences come from a male donor in good health and CMV-seronegative.

This chain uses TRBV5-1 with TRBJ1-1; D perhaps matches TRBD1 (5 bases). The germline V and J ends were trimmed by 2 bases and 6 bases, with 11 bases remaining between them. Germline V gives CDR1 SGHRS, CDR2 YFSETQ. The CDR3 contains 13 residues. CDR3 sequence: CASSFFDSAEAFF. CDR3 nucleotide sequence: TGCGCCAGCAGCTTCTTCGACAGCGCTGAAGCTTTCTTT.

About this clone itself: A junction end diverges from the germline sequence, so it may reflect a read error. The CDR3: CSSSPTSGSSYNEQFF. The CDR3 DNA reads TGTTCCAGCAGCCCAACTAGCGGGAGCTCCTACAATGAGCAGTTCTTC. The chain couples TRBV7-3 to TRBJ2-1; 11 bases agree with TRBD2. Per the germline V gene, CDR1 is SGHTA and CDR2 is FQGTGA. The CDR3 has 16 residues.

CDR3 bases: TGTGCCAGCAGCTCCCCAGGGGAATATAGGAACACTGAAGCTTTCTTT. The encoded protein is CASSSPGEYRNTEAFF. The rearrangement uses TRBV11-1 and TRBJ1-1, with D possibly being TRBD1 (6 bases). This CDR3 spans 16 amino acids. CDR1 and CDR2 from the germline V gene are SGHAT and FQDESV (reference sequence). Trimming took 4 bases from V and 1 from J, leaving 16 bases between them.

This clone was seen only a few times. The chain couples TRBV4-1 to TRBJ1-6, with D uncertain. Germline V lookup: CDR1 MGHRA, CDR2 YSYEKL. Trimming removed 0 bases from V and 0 bases from J, with 12 bases in between. The CDR3 totals 18 residues. CDR3 bases: TGCGCCAGCAGCCAAGAGCGGGGTATGAGCTCCTATAATTCACCCCTCCACTTT. Amino acid sequence: CASSQERGMSSYNSPLHF.

The chain combines TRBV28 with TRBJ2-2; no firm D call. Trimming left V 2 bases short and J 0 bases short, with 7 bases between. The CDR3 covers 15 residues. Germline assignment: CDR1 MDHEN and CDR2 SYDVKM. The CDR3 loop is CASSLQMANTGELFF. In DNA form, the CDR3 reads TGTGCCAGCAGTTTACAGATGGCGAACACCGGGGAGCTGTTTTTT.